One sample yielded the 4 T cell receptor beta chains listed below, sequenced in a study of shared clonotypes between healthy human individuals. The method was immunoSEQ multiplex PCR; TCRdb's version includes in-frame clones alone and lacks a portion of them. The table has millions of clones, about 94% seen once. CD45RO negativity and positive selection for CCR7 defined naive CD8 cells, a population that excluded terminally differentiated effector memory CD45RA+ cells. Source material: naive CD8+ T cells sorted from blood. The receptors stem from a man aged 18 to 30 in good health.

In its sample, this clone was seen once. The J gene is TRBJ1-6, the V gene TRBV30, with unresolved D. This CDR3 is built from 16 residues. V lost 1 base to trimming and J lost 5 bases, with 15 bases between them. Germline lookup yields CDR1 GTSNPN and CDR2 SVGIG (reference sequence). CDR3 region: CAWSATVSYDNSPLHF. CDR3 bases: TGTGCCTGGAGTGCCACCGTATCCTATGATAATTCACCCCTCCACTTT. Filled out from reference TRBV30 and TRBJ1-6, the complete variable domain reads SQTIHQWPATLVQPVGSPLSLECTVEGTSNPNLYWYRQAAGRGLQLLFYSVGIGQISSEVPQNLSASRPQDRQFILSSKKLLLSDSGFYLCAWSATVSYDNSPLHFGNGTRLTVT.

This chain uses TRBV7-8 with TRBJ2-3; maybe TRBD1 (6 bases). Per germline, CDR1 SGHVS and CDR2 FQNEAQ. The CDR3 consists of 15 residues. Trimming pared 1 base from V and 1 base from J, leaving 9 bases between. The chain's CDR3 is CASSLDRAGTDTQYF. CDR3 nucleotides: TGTGCCAGCAGCTTAGACAGGGCTGGCACAGATACGCAGTATTTT.

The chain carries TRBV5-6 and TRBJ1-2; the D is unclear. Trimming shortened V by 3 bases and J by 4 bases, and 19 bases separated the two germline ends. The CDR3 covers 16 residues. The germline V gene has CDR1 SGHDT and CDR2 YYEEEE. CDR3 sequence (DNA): TGTGCCAGCAGCTCGGAGGGTGAGGGAGTAGTCTATGGCTACACCTTC. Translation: CASSSEGEGVVYGYTF. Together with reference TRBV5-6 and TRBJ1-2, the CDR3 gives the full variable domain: DAGVTQSPTHLIKTRGQQVTLRCSPKSGHDTVSWYQQALGQGPQFIFQYYEEEERQRGNFPDRFSGHQFPNYSSELNVNALLLGDSALYLCASSSEGEGVVYGYTFGSGTRLTVV.

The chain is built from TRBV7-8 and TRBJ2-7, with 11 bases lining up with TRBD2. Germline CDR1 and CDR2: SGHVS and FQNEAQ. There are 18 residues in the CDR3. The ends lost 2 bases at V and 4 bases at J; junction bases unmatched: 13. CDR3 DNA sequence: TGTGCCAGCAGCTTAATAGGAGATACTAGCGGGAGCGGATACGAGCAGTACTTC. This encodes CASSLIGDTSGSGYEQYF.